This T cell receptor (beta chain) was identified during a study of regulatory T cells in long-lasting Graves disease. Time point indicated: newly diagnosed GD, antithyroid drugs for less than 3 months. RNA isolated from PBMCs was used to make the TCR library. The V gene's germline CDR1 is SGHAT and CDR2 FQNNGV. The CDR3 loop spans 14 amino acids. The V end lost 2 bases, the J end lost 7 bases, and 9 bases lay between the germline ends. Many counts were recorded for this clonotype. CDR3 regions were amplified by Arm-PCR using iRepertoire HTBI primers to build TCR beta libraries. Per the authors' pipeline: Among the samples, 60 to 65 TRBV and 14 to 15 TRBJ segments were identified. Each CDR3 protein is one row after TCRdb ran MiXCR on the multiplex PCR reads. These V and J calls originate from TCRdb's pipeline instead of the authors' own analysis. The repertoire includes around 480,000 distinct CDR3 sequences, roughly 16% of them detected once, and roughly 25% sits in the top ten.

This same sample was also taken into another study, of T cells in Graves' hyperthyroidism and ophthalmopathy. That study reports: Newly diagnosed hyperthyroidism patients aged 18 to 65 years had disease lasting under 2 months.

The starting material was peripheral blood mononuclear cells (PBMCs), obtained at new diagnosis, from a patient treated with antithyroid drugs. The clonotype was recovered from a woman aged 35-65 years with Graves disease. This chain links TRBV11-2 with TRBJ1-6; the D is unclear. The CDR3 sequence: CASSLRNSNSPLHF. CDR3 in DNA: TGTGCCAGCAGCTTACGAAACTCAAATTCACCCCTCCACTTT. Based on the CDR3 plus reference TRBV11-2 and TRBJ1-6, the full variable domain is EAGVAQSPRYKIIEKRQSVAFWCNPISGHATLYWYQQILGQGPKLLIQFQNNGVVDDSQLPKDRFSAERLKGVDSTLKIQPAKLEDSAVYLCASSLRNSNSPLHFGNGTRLTVT.